This T cell receptor (beta chain) is from a study of CD8 T cells in Susac syndrome. V dropped 0 bases and J dropped 2 bases, with 12 bases sitting between them. From germline, CDR1 is SGDLS and CDR2 YYNGEE. This CDR3 has 16 residues. After extraction with the RNeasy kit, about 0.5 to 1 ug of the RNA was reverse transcribed using random hexamers. TCRdb itself ran the immunoSEQ multiplex PCR reads through MiXCR, one entry per CDR3 protein. The sample carries 250,000 or so distinct CDR3 sequences, roughly 95% recorded once. This chain uses TRBV9 with TRBJ2-4; D is perhaps TRBD1 (6 bases). The sample taken for sequencing was CD4+ T cells from PBMCs. This TCR came from a human donor with multiple sclerosis. The CDR3 is CASSVEAQGPKNIQYF. DNA of the CDR3: TGTGCCAGCAGCGTAGAAGCCCAGGGGCCCAAAAACATTCAGTACTTC.